Listed below are T cell receptor beta chains from one sample, sequenced in a study of T-cell memory formation after mild COVID-19. TCRdb used MiXCR to reprocess the 5' RACE reads, holding one entry per CDR3 protein. In the table there are around 140,000 distinct CDR3 sequences, 15% to 20% of which are singletons. The sequenced sample consisted of PBMCs or a T cell subset sorted from them (not recorded which). The receptor source for this set is an adult woman who had mild COVID-19 (a few samples of this study predate the infection). Cell type and time point are not known. CDR3s include the opening cysteine and the closing phenylalanine or tryptophan. Fields, in order: CDR3 DNA, CDR3 protein, V gene, J gene, clone size, D gene. D genes are given only for firm matches. Some rows mark clone size as missing; the rest say once, few, many or name a class of expanded clone.

TGTGCCAGCAGCTTAGCAACCCTAGCGGGAGAGCAGTTCTTC	CASSLATLAGEQFF	TRBV7-9	TRBJ2-1	NA	TRBD2
TGCGCCAGCACCTTCAACAGTGACCCGTACAATGAGCAGTTCTTC	CASTFNSDPYNEQFF	TRBV5-1	TRBJ2-1	few	NA
TGTGCCAGTAGGAGGGACCCGGGGGCTGAAGCTTTCTTT	CASRRDPGAEAFF	TRBV19	TRBJ1-1	NA	NA
TGTGCCAGCAGTGGCCTCGGGAGTTACGAGCAGTACTTC	CASSGLGSYEQYF	TRBV25-1	TRBJ2-7	NA	NA
TGTGCCAGCAGCTTATTTCCCCTGACTAGCGGGAGTGGTAATGAGCAGTTCTTC	CASSLFPLTSGSGNEQFF	TRBV7-2	TRBJ2-1	NA	TRBD2
TGTGCCAGCACCCACCTTTCTGAGATCCGTCGGACGTACGAGCAGTACTTC	CASTHLSEIRRTYEQYF	TRBV6-5	TRBJ2-7	few	NA
TGTGCCAGCAGCTCCCGGCAAGGGGGGGGCTACACCTTC	CASSSRQGGGYTF	TRBV5-5	TRBJ1-2	NA	NA
TGTGCCTGGAGTAGGAGACAGAAAGAGACCCAGTACTTC	CAWSRRQKETQYF	TRBV30	TRBJ2-5	NA	NA
TGTGCCAGCAGTTACTCGCCAACTAGCGGGGTCTACAATGAGCAGTTCTTC	CASSYSPTSGVYNEQFF	TRBV6-6	TRBJ2-1	many	TRBD2
TGTGCCAGTATACCCCCGGGCCGACCTTCAGGAGCTTTCTTT	CASIPPGRPSGAFF	TRBV19	TRBJ1-1	few	NA
TGCGCCAGCAGCTTGACTAGCGGGGGAGGTGCAGATACGCAGTATTTT	CASSLTSGGGADTQYF	TRBV5-1	TRBJ2-3	NA	TRBD2
TGTGCCAGCAGGCAAACCGGCGGCGGCGAGCAGTACTTC	CASRQTGGGEQYF	TRBV7-9	TRBJ2-7	few	NA
TGCGCCAGCAGCTTGGAGGGGACAGGGCTTTCCTATGGCTACACCTTC	CASSLEGTGLSYGYTF	TRBV5-1	TRBJ1-2	NA	TRBD1
TGCAGTGCTGAGAGGGGAGTCCGAGATACGCAGTATTTT	CSAERGVRDTQYF	TRBV20-1	TRBJ2-3	NA	NA
TGCAGTGCTCCTACGACTTCCTCTGGGGCCAACGTCCTGACTTTC	CSAPTTSSGANVLTF	TRBV20-1	TRBJ2-6	few	NA
TGTGCCAGCAGTTACTCCGGACTAGCGGGAGTCTGGAACAATGAGCAGTTCTTC	CASSYSGLAGVWNNEQFF	TRBV6-5	TRBJ2-1	NA	TRBD2
TGCGCCAGCAGCTCCGCGGTCGGGGGAAACAGAAATTCACCCCTCCACTTT	CASSSAVGGNRNSPLHF	TRBV5-1	TRBJ1-6	few	NA
TGTGCCAGCAGTAGGCCGGGACTAGGCGCCCTCACAGATACGCAGTATTTT	CASSRPGLGALTDTQYF	TRBV11-2	TRBJ2-3	few	TRBD2
TGTGCCATCAGTGGTGGGACTAGCGTGGAGACCCAGTACTTC	CAISGGTSVETQYF	TRBV10-3	TRBJ2-5	few	TRBD2
TGCGCCAGCAGCTTGGATTCACGACAGGGAGTAGACTACGAGCAGTACTTC	CASSLDSRQGVDYEQYF	TRBV5-1	TRBJ2-7	NA	TRBD1
TGTGCCAGCCGTCGCGAAGATACGCAGTATTTT	CASRREDTQYF	TRBV6-5	TRBJ2-3	few	NA
TGTGCCAGCAGCCCCAGCGGGCCCCCGAACACCGGGGAGCTGTTTTTT	CASSPSGPPNTGELFF	TRBV12-3/TRBV12-4	TRBJ2-2	NA	NA
TGTGCCAGCAGCTTAATAGGGTATGGCTACACCTTC	CASSLIGYGYTF	TRBV5-6	TRBJ1-2	NA	NA
TGTGCCAGCAGCTTGTCAGCGGCGTCCCACGAGCAGTACTTC	CASSLSAASHEQYF	TRBV7-6	TRBJ2-7	NA	NA
TGCGCCAGCAGCTTGGCCCTGGGCAGTTCTAACTATGGCTACACCTTC	CASSLALGSSNYGYTF	TRBV5-1	TRBJ1-2	few	NA
TGTGCCAGCAGCGTAGATAGCGGGACGCTGACCTACGAGCAGTACTTC	CASSVDSGTLTYEQYF	TRBV9	TRBJ2-7	NA	TRBD2
TGCGCCAGCAGTCACTCCCGCGACAGGAGGAACACTGAAGCTTTCTTT	CASSHSRDRRNTEAFF	TRBV23-1	TRBJ1-1	NA	NA
TGTGCCAGCAGTGCTGGCCGTTGGGAAACTCGTAGTCGGTTCTTC	CASSAGRWETRSRFF	TRBV12-3/TRBV12-4	TRBJ2-1	NA	NA
TGTGCCAGCAGCTTGGAACAGGGGAGTCAGCCCCAGCATTTT	CASSLEQGSQPQHF	TRBV5-5	TRBJ1-5	NA	TRBD1
TGCGCCAGCACTAATAGCGGGACGATCCAAGAGACCCAGTACTTC	CASTNSGTIQETQYF	TRBV5-1	TRBJ2-5	few	TRBD2
TGCAGTGCTACCGGGGGAGGCACTGAAGCTTTCTTT	CSATGGGTEAFF	TRBV20-1	TRBJ1-1	NA	NA
TGTGCCAGCAGCCCTCGACTAGCCTCCTACGAGCAGTACTTC	CASSPRLASYEQYF	TRBV3-1	TRBJ2-7	few	TRBD2
TGTGCCAGCAGCCAAAACGGGGGGCCGGTCACCGGGGAGCTGTTTTTT	CASSQNGGPVTGELFF	TRBV3-1	TRBJ2-2	few	NA
TGCGCCAGCAGCGGAGCTGGGCAGGGCGGTAACACTGAAGCTTTCTTT	CASSGAGQGGNTEAFF	TRBV5-1	TRBJ1-1	few	NA
TGTGCCAGCAGCACGACAGCGAACACTGAAGCTTTCTTT	CASSTTANTEAFF	TRBV9	TRBJ1-1	NA	NA
TGTGCCACCAGTGCGGGGGACGGGAGAGGAAAACTGTTTTTT	CATSAGDGRGKLFF	TRBV24-1	TRBJ1-4	NA	NA
NA	CASSRDFGNEQFF	TRBV7-7	TRBJ2-1	NA	NA
TGTGCCAGCAGTTTATGGGACAGGGAGTACAATGAGCAGTTCTTC	CASSLWDREYNEQFF	TRBV12-3/TRBV12-4	TRBJ2-1	NA	TRBD1
TGTGCCAGCAGTTTGACGGGGACAGGGGGAACAGATACGCAGTATTTT	CASSLTGTGGTDTQYF	TRBV6-5	TRBJ2-3	few	TRBD1
TGTGCCAGCAGAACCGTTCCGGGACAGGGATCAGAGACCCAGTACTTC	CASRTVPGQGSETQYF	TRBV25-1	TRBJ2-5	NA	TRBD1
TGTGCCAGCAGCACACGGTGGACTAGCGGGAGTTTTGGTACAGATACGCAGTATTTT	CASSTRWTSGSFGTDTQYF	TRBV2	TRBJ2-3	few	TRBD2
TGTGCCTGGGGACGGGGGCACCAAGAGACCCAGTACTTC	CAWGRGHQETQYF	TRBV30	TRBJ2-5	NA	NA
TGCAGTGCTAAACGGACAGGCCGTCTGGACATTCAGTACTTC	CSAKRTGRLDIQYF	TRBV20-1	TRBJ2-4	NA	TRBD1
TGTGCCAGCAGCAAAACAGCTAGCGGGGGGTTCGGTGAGACCCAGTACTTC	CASSKTASGGFGETQYF	TRBV21-1	TRBJ2-5	NA	NA
TGTGCCAGCAGTCGAAGGACTAGCGGGAGGGTTAACTCCTACAATGAGCAGTTCTTC	CASSRRTSGRVNSYNEQFF	TRBV12-3/TRBV12-4	TRBJ2-1	NA	TRBD2
TGTGCCAGCAGTTACGGGACTAGCGGTTTCTACAATGAGCAGTTCTTC	CASSYGTSGFYNEQFF	TRBV6-5	TRBJ2-1	NA	TRBD2
TGTGCCAGCAGCCAGGTTACAGGGTCCGAGCAGTACTTC	CASSQVTGSEQYF	TRBV3-1	TRBJ2-7	NA	NA
TGTGCCAGCAGTTACACTTTTTTTGAAAAACTGTTTTTT	CASSYTFFEKLFF	TRBV6-6	TRBJ1-4	NA	NA
TGCAGTGCTAGGGGACGCACTGAAGCTTTCTTT	CSARGRTEAFF	TRBV20-1	TRBJ1-1	NA	NA
TGTGCCAGCTCACCCCGAACAGGGCAGGAGGATTCACCCCTCCACTTT	CASSPRTGQEDSPLHF	TRBV18	TRBJ1-6	NA	NA
TGTGCCAGCTCACCACCGACTCATGGCTACACCTTC	CASSPPTHGYTF	TRBV18	TRBJ1-2	once	NA
TGCAGTGCTCCCCGCGCGTTGGTTTATGGTGGCTACACCTTC	CSAPRALVYGGYTF	TRBV20-1	TRBJ1-2	NA	NA
TGTGCCATCAGTCGTCAGGGGGCCATGAACACTGAAGCTTTCTTT	CAISRQGAMNTEAFF	TRBV10-3	TRBJ1-1	few	TRBD1
TGCAGTGCTCGACTATGGAACACTGAAGCTTTCTTT	CSARLWNTEAFF	TRBV20-1	TRBJ1-1	few	NA
TGTGCCAGCAGTTTTCGAGCGGGACTCCGAAACACTGAAGCTTTCTTT	CASSFRAGLRNTEAFF	TRBV6-2/TRBV6-3	TRBJ1-1	few	NA
TGCAGTGCTAGGGCTAGCGGGAGGGCAAGAGGCACAGATACGCAGTATTTT	CSARASGRARGTDTQYF	TRBV20-1	TRBJ2-3	many	TRBD2
TGTGCCAGCAATAAGGGGGCCCGAAAGACTGAAGCTTTCTTT	CASNKGARKTEAFF	TRBV12-3/TRBV12-4	TRBJ1-1	NA	TRBD1
TGTGCCAGCACCCTCGTGGGATCTGAAGCTTTCTTT	CASTLVGSEAFF	TRBV12-3/TRBV12-4	TRBJ1-1	NA	NA
TGCAGTGCTGGGACAGTGGGGGATTCACCCCTCCACTTT	CSAGTVGDSPLHF	TRBV20-1	TRBJ1-6	few	TRBD1
TGTGCCAGCAGCGTAGGCGGCAGCAATTCACCCCTCCACTTT	CASSVGGSNSPLHF	TRBV9	TRBJ1-6	NA	NA